Listed here are 19 T cell receptor beta chains from one sample, sequenced in a study of lymphopenia after photon versus proton radiotherapy (dated by TCRdb to about 2019). The method behind the library was the immunoSEQ multiplex PCR assay. The clones in this table, taken by TCRdb from immuneACCESS, are in-frame only. Not every clone is retained; where verified, under half of the shortfall comes from an unresolved V gene, and the cause of the rest is unknown. The sample records some 7,000 clones, approximately 80% of which are singletons. The ten biggest clones cover 51% of the sample. The specimen comprised peripheral blood, sampled from a patient treated with photon-based radiotherapy. Every receptor here comes from a man between 25 and 39 years old with gastric cancer.

V is TRBV6-1 and J is TRBJ2-7; either TRBD1 or TRBD2 may supply D (5 bases each). Germline V gene data show CDR1 as MNHNS and CDR2 as SASEGT. This CDR3 comprises 15 residues. Trimming removed 4 bases from V and 1 base from J, with 14 bases in between. In nucleotides, the CDR3 is TGTGCCAGCAGTGCCATTTCGGGACCTTCCTACGAGCAGTACTTC. Translating it yields CASSAISGPSYEQYF.

The chain links TRBV19 to TRBJ1-2; TRBD1 is a possible D gene (6 bases). Germline CDR1 is LNHDA and CDR2 is SQIVND (reference sequence). The CDR3 is made up of 16 amino acids. Trimming pared 6 bases from V and 6 bases from J, leaving 23 bases between. CDR3 nucleotide sequence: TGTGCCAGTAGCCTAACCCCCCCAAAGGACAGCGATGGCTACACCTTC. Protein sequence: CASSLTPPKDSDGYTF. Looking up the rest from reference TRBV19 and TRBJ1-2 gives the full variable domain: DGGITQSPKYLFRKEGQNVTLSCEQNLNHDAMYWYRQDPGQGLRLIYYSQIVNDFQKGDIAEGYSVSREKKESFPLTVTSAQKNPTAFYLCASSLTPPKDSDGYTFGSGTRLTVV.

J is TRBJ2-2 and V is TRBV6-5; D may be TRBD1 (6 bases). CDR3 length: 15 amino acids. The V end was cut by 5 bases, the J end by 2 bases, with 12 bases between. In germline, CDR1 is MNHEY, CDR2 SVGAGI. This CDR3 reads CASSPRQENTGELFF. For the CDR3, the DNA is TGTGCCAGCAGTCCCCGACAGGAAAACACCGGGGAGCTGTTTTTT.

This rearrangement joins TRBV4-2 to TRBJ1-6; 7 bases fit TRBD1. The V gene end was trimmed by 0 bases and the J gene end by 10 bases; junction bases not matched to a gene: 6. Germline-derived CDR1 and CDR2 are LGHNA and YNFKEQ. The CDR3 runs 15 residues. The CDR3 is CASSQEGQGESPLHF. The CDR3 DNA sequence: TGTGCCAGCAGCCAAGAAGGGCAGGGGGAGTCACCCCTCCACTTT.

The CDR3 DNA is TGTGCCAGCAGCCACGATTCGACAGCTAATTCACCCCTCCACTTT. It yields the protein CASSHDSTANSPLHF. The genes are TRBV6-1 and TRBJ1-6; D possibly corresponds to TRBD1 (5 bases). CDR1 is MNHNS, CDR2 SASEGT, per germline. Deletions cut 6 bases from V and 6 bases from J, with 15 bases between. CDR3 length equals 15 residues.

A few counts support this clone. V is TRBV12-5 and J is TRBJ1-1; tentatively, D is TRBD1 (5 bases). The CDR3 length is 18 residues. The germline gives CDR1 LGHNT, CDR2 FRNRAP. Trimming removed 0 bases from V and 4 bases from J, with 21 bases in between. The CDR3 region has the DNA TGTGCTAGTGGTTTGGTACGTCAGGGAGGCCCTGGTATCACTGAAGCTTTCTTT. It specifies CASGLVRQGGPGITEAFF.

There are a few counts of this clone. The V call is TRBV19, the J call TRBJ2-5; 15 nucleotides align to TRBD2. Per the germline V gene, CDR1 is LNHDA and CDR2 is SQIVND (reference sequence). This CDR3 comprises 18 residues. V was clipped by 4 bases and J by 5 bases; unmatched bases: 11. The CDR3 DNA reads as TGTGCCAGTAGTAGGACCGGGACTAGCGGGGGGCGGCGGGAGACCCAGTACTTC. It is translated as CASSRTGTSGGRRETQYF.

This rearrangement joins TRBV29-1 to TRBJ2-7; TRBD2 aligns across 14 bases. The CDR3 spans 14 residues. Germline V gene lookup returns CDR1 SQVTM and CDR2 ANQGSEA. The V and J ends lost 7 bases and 7 bases, in that order; junction bases with no gene match: 9. The CDR3 region has the DNA TGCAGCGGGGGGACTAGCGGGAGTCTAGTTGAGCAGTACTTC. Its protein is CSGGTSGSLVEQYF.

This chain links TRBV5-1 with TRBJ2-1; D assignment may be TRBD1 or TRBD2 (6 bases each). This CDR3 contains 14 residues. Germline V gene data show CDR1 as SGHRS and CDR2 as YFSETQ. Trimming pared 1 base from V and 8 bases from J, leaving 13 bases between. The CDR3 loop is CASSLQGRDDEQFF. The CDR3 DNA is TGCGCCAGCAGCTTGCAGGGGCGGGACGATGAGCAGTTCTTC.

The sample holds one count of this clone. The chain employs TRBV10-3 and TRBJ1-2; TRBD1 matches at 9 bases. This CDR3 region has 14 residues. Germline assignment: CDR1 ENHRY and CDR2 SYGVKD. The V segment lost 2 bases and the J segment 6 bases; nucleotides outside the gene matches: 4. CDR3: CAISEGTGLNGYTF. CDR3 coding DNA: TGTGCCATCAGTGAGGGGACAGGGCTAAATGGCTACACCTTC.

CDR3 amino acids: CASSPLKQDQPQHF. CDR3 bases: TGTGCCAGTAGTCCCTTAAAACAGGATCAGCCCCAGCATTTT. The rearrangement uses TRBV19 and TRBJ1-5, with D maybe TRBD1 (5 bases). V was cut by 5 bases and J by 5 bases, with 13 bases left in between. Germline CDR1 reads LNHDA; CDR2 reads SQIVND (reference sequence). This CDR3 has 14 residues.

V usage is TRBV11-1 and J usage is TRBJ2-7, with TRBD1 matching over 7 bases. Per germline, CDR1 SGHAT and CDR2 FQDESV (reference sequence). This CDR3 region has 15 residues. V lost 4 bases and J lost 4; bases outside the gene matches: 10. This CDR3 reads CASSSAGTAVYEQYF. CDR3 DNA sequence: TGTGCCAGCAGCTCCGCCGGGACAGCCGTATACGAGCAGTACTTC.

J is TRBJ2-3 and V is TRBV10-3; D is unclear. The V end was cut by 3 bases, the J end by 0 bases, with 19 bases between. The germline CDR1 and CDR2 sequences are ENHRY and SYGVKD. This CDR3 has 18 residues. The CDR3 DNA is TGTGCCATCAGTGACCCAAACGGAAGGATTACTAGCACAGATACGCAGTATTTT. This gives the protein CAISDPNGRITSTDTQYF.

This clone showed up just a few times. This chain connects TRBV5-1 to TRBJ1-3; 10 bases match TRBD1. The germline gives CDR1 SGHRS, CDR2 YFSETQ. This CDR3 region has 17 residues. Trimming at V came to 0 bases and at J to 2 bases, leaving 5 bases not matched to a gene. DNA of the CDR3: TGCGCCAGCAGCTTGGCCACGGGACAGGGGACTGGAAACACCATATATTTT. Translating gives CASSLATGQGTGNTIYF.

This clone appeared a single time. The chain carries TRBV2 and TRBJ1-1; D unresolved. Germline lookup yields CDR1 SNHLY and CDR2 FYNNEI. The V and J ends lost 4 bases and 2 bases respectively, with 11 bases between them. CDR3 length: 14 residues. The CDR3 loop reads CASSAPTQNTEAFF. The CDR3 DNA reads TGTGCCAGCAGTGCTCCGACACAAAACACTGAAGCTTTCTTT. Full variable domain (missing parts from reference TRBV2 and TRBJ1-1): EPEVTQTPSHQVTQMGQEVILRCVPISNHLYFYWYRQILGQKVEFLVSFYNNEISEKSEIFDDQFSVERPDGSNFTLKIRSTKLEDSAMYFCASSAPTQNTEAFFGQGTRLTVV.

V is TRBV28 and J is TRBJ2-7, with no clear D. With 4 bases removed from V and 1 base from J, the gap between germline ends came to 11 bases. This CDR3 has 14 residues. Germline V gene lookup returns CDR1 MDHEN and CDR2 SYDVKM. The CDR3 DNA reads as TGTGCCAGCAGTTCCCTGGCGGTGTCCTACGAGCAGTACTTC. It specifies CASSSLAVSYEQYF.

The chain joins TRBV7-3 to TRBJ1-2, with TRBD1 matching 7 bases. Trimming cost V 5 bases and J 5 bases; bases outside gene matches: 8. The germline gives CDR1 SGHTA, CDR2 FQGTGA. The CDR3 runs 14 residues. The CDR3 is CASSPTGLGYGYTF. As DNA, the CDR3 is TGTGCCAGCAGCCCGACAGGGCTGGGATATGGCTACACCTTC.

Turning to this clone: This is likely an artifact of a read error, given a far larger clone one base away. The CDR3 coding sequence is TGTGCCAGCAGTGAGTACCTGGGGGCGAACACTGAAGCTTTCTTT. Its protein product is CASSEYLGANTEAFF. The chain couples TRBV6-1 to TRBJ1-1; TRBD1 is a possible D gene (6 bases). The CDR3 sequence is 15 residues long. V lost 3 bases and J 1 base, leaving 12 bases between the germline ends. In germline, CDR1 is MNHNS, CDR2 SASEGT.

The V call is TRBV19, the J call TRBJ2-2; 12 bases line up with TRBD1. This CDR3 is built from 18 residues. V lost 3 bases to trimming and J lost 6 bases; unmatched junction nucleotides: 11. CDR1 is LNHDA and CDR2 is SQIVND in the germline V gene (reference sequence). CDR3 amino acids: CASSMFLGQGAGAGELFF. In DNA form, the CDR3 reads TGTGCCAGTAGTATGTTTCTGGGACAGGGGGCTGGGGCCGGGGAGCTGTTTTTT.